Each of the 5 T cell receptor beta chains below was sequenced from the same sample in a study of CD8 T cells in ankylosing spondylitis (TCRdb year 2017). The method was 5' RACE. Sequencing instrument: Illumina HiSeq 2500. TCRdb itself trimmed the public reads at Q25 with fastp, ran MiXCR and retained productive beta chains. When rows share a CDR3 protein, they turn into one entry using the most common DNA and genes. Across this sample there are 200,000 to 250,000 distinct CDR3 sequences, with 30% to 35% seen only once. The biggest ten clones account for around 4% of the sample. Sequencing used blood, either unsorted or a sorted T cell fraction (not recorded which). The origin of the receptors is a male donor with ankylosing spondylitis or in good health (not recorded which).

The V call is TRBV12-3 or TRBV12-4, the J call TRBJ2-7, with 7 positions matching TRBD1. J gave up 5 bases and V 6 bases, and 10 bases lay outside the gene matches. The CDR3 totals 14 residues. Written as DNA, the CDR3 is TGTGCCAGCAGCACCCAGACAGGGATCCACGAGCAGTACTTC. This codes for CASSTQTGIHEQYF.

The gene calls are TRBV20-1 and TRBJ2-1; 8 positions match TRBD1. This CDR3 has 13 residues. Germline V gives CDR1 DFQATT, CDR2 SNEGSKA (reference sequence). The CDR3 region has the DNA TGCAGCCGGACAGGGCTACGGGGTAATGAGCAGTTCTTC. This gives the protein CSRTGLRGNEQFF.

This rearrangement joins TRBV7-2 to TRBJ2-7; 8 positions agree with TRBD2. The germline V gene encodes CDR1 SGHTA and CDR2 FQGNSA. The CDR3 length is 15 residues. V lost 1 base, J lost 2 bases, and 4 bases stayed unmatched. CDR3 sequence: CASSLGTGGTYEQYF. The CDR3 DNA follows: TGTGCCAGCAGCTTAGGGACGGGGGGGACCTACGAGCAGTACTTC.

V is TRBV29-1 and J is TRBJ1-2; 7 bases are a match to TRBD1. Germline CDR1 reads SQVTM; CDR2 reads ANQGSEA. V gave up 3 bases and J gave up 2 bases; unmatched junction bases: 3. The CDR3 has 13 amino acids. CDR3 sequence: CSVENRGNYGYTF. CDR3 nucleotide sequence: TGCAGCGTTGAGAACAGGGGCAACTATGGCTACACCTTC. Full variable domain (outside the CDR3, taken from reference TRBV29-1 and TRBJ1-2): SAVISQKPSRDICQRGTSLTIQCQVDSQVTMMFWYRQQPGQSLTLIATANQGSEATYESGFVIDKFPISRPNLTFSTLTVSNMSPEDSSIYLCSVENRGNYGYTFGSGTRLTVV.

Only a few counts were recorded for this clonotype. This chain connects TRBV20-1 to TRBJ2-2; 8 nucleotides line up with TRBD2. CDR3 length: 15 amino acids. Trimming cost V 1 base and J 0 bases; bases outside gene matches: 1. Germline V gene sequence: CDR1 DFQATT, CDR2 SNEGSKA (reference sequence). CDR3 region: CSARGGGTNTGELFF. CDR3 DNA sequence: TGCAGTGCTAGAGGCGGGGGGACGAACACCGGGGAGCTGTTTTTT.